Listed below are T cell receptor beta chains from one sample, sequenced in a study of T cells in Graves' hyperthyroidism and ophthalmopathy. MiXCR, applied by TCRdb to the multiplex PCR reads, yields one record per CDR3 protein. The table has about 34,000 distinct CDR3 sequences, around 52% seen once. Sample: blood. The source is a woman in her forties with Graves' ophthalmopathy. Both conserved end residues are part of each CDR3. D genes are given only for firm matches. Only part of the rows carry a size: once, few, many, or a class if the clone is expanded.

CDR3 DNA,CDR3 protein,V gene,CDR3 length,D gene,J gene,clone size
TGTGCCAGCAGCGCGATCGGGACAGGGTCTAATTTTGGCGAAGCTTTCTTT,CASSAIGTGSNFGEAFF,TRBV9,17,TRBD1,TRBJ1-1,.
TGCAGTGCTAGATTTCGGGAGACCCAGTACTTC,CSARFRETQYF,TRBV20-1,11,.,TRBJ2-5,.
TGCGCCAGCAGCTTGGAGGACAGGGGGCCCCACGAGCAGTACTTC,CASSLEDRGPHEQYF,TRBV5-1,15,TRBD1,TRBJ2-7,.
TGTGCCAGCACGGGACAGGGGTTCATCGATGAGCAGTTCTTC,CASTGQGFIDEQFF,TRBV6-2/TRBV6-3,14,TRBD1,TRBJ2-1,many
TGCAGTGCTAAGACTAGCGGGACTAGCAACGAGCAGTACTTC,CSAKTSGTSNEQYF,TRBV20-1,14,TRBD2,TRBJ2-7,.
TGTGCCAGCAGTTTAGCCAGGGGAGGCGAGCAGTACTTC,CASSLARGGEQYF,TRBV27,13,.,TRBJ2-7,many
TGTGCCAGCAGCTTACCGTCGGGGGGCAAAAACATTCAGTACTTC,CASSLPSGGKNIQYF,TRBV7-2,15,TRBD2,TRBJ2-4,many
TGTGCCAGCAGTGAGTTGGATGGGGGGGCCGCTGGCTACACCTTC,CASSELDGGAAGYTF,TRBV2,15,.,TRBJ1-2,.
TGCGCCAGCAGCCAACCCTTAGGGGGGCGCCATGAGACCCAGTACTTC,CASSQPLGGRHETQYF,TRBV4-3,16,.,TRBJ2-5,.
TGCAGTGCTAGCGGGATAGCCAAAAACATTCAGTACTTC,CSASGIAKNIQYF,TRBV20-1,13,.,TRBJ2-4,.
TGTGCCAGCAGTGGGCAGTTTGGTTCCTACGAGCAGTACTTC,CASSGQFGSYEQYF,TRBV2,14,.,TRBJ2-7,.
TGTGCCAGCAGCCAAGGCCTCTACAATGGGCAGTTCTTC,CASSQGLYNGQFF,TRBV7-6,13,.,TRBJ2-1,once
TGTGCCAGCAGTTACAACGGGGGGGCAGATACGCAGTATTTT,CASSYNGGADTQYF,TRBV6-2/TRBV6-3,14,TRBD2,TRBJ2-3,.
TGTGTCAGCAGGGACACATTGAACACGGAAGCTTTCTTT,CVSRDTLNTEAFF,TRBV3-1,13,.,TRBJ1-1,.
TGCAGCGTTGGCGAAGACGGAAGCTCCTACGAGCAGTACTTC,CSVGEDGSSYEQYF,TRBV29-1,14,.,TRBJ2-7,medium-sized
TGTGCCAGCAGCCCCGGGACTATCCACTACGAGCAGTACTTC,CASSPGTIHYEQYF,TRBV7-2,14,TRBD2,TRBJ2-7,.
TGTGCCAGCAGTACGGCTCGTAGCACAGATACGCAGTATTTT,CASSTARSTDTQYF,TRBV25-1,14,.,TRBJ2-3,.
TGTGCCAGCAGTTACTCGGGGGGGCGCGGGGAGGAGGGCTACACCTTC,CASSYSGGRGEEGYTF,TRBV6-6,16,.,TRBJ1-2,many
TGCGCCAGCAGCTTGGACGGTCGATATTCACCCCTCCACTTT,CASSLDGRYSPLHF,TRBV5-1,14,.,TRBJ1-6,medium-sized
TGCAGTGCCCGGACAGGGGAAGAGCAGTACTTC,CSARTGEEQYF,TRBV20-1,11,TRBD1,TRBJ2-7,medium-sized
TGTGCCAGCAGCTTAGATCAACGGACTAGCGCCAATGAGCAGTTCTTC,CASSLDQRTSANEQFF,TRBV7-9,16,TRBD2,TRBJ2-1,.
TGCGCCAGCAGCCAATCTTACGGTAACACCGGGGGAAATGAGCAGTTCTTC,CASSQSYGNTGGNEQFF,TRBV7-3,17,.,TRBJ2-1,.
TGCAGCGTTGAAGAAGGGGGGGGCCAGCCCCAGCATTTT,CSVEEGGGQPQHF,TRBV29-1,13,.,TRBJ1-5,medium-sized
TGTGCCAGCAGCCAAGATCTATCCCAGTACTTC,CASSQDLSQYF,TRBV7-6,11,.,TRBJ2-5,.
TGTGCCAGCAGCCCGACAGGGAACTATGGCTACACCTTC,CASSPTGNYGYTF,TRBV7-6,13,TRBD1,TRBJ1-2,.
TGTGCCAGTAGTTTTTACAGGAACACCGGGGAGCTGTTTTTT,CASSFYRNTGELFF,TRBV19,14,.,TRBJ2-2,.
TGCGCCAGCAGCCCGGTAGGACAGGGTCTAAATAATCAGCCCCAGCATTTT,CASSPVGQGLNNQPQHF,TRBV5-1,17,TRBD1,TRBJ1-5,.
TGTGCCTGGAGTGGAGGGACAGCCCTCGATCCTCAGCCCCAGCATTTT,CAWSGGTALDPQPQHF,TRBV30,16,TRBD1,TRBJ1-5,.
TGTGCCAGCAGTTGGTCCGGCGGGGCCTATGGCTACACCTTC,CASSWSGGAYGYTF,TRBV28,14,.,TRBJ1-2,many
TGTGCCAGCAGCGCTGGACTAGCGCCCACAGATACGCAGTATTTT,CASSAGLAPTDTQYF,TRBV9,15,TRBD2,TRBJ2-3,.
TGCAGTGCTAGACCCCTCCTCTACGAGCAGTACTTC,CSARPLLYEQYF,TRBV20-1,12,.,TRBJ2-7,medium-sized
TGCGCCAGCAGCTTAGGCATCCAAGAGACCCAGTACTTC,CASSLGIQETQYF,TRBV5-1,13,.,TRBJ2-5,many
TGTGCCAGCAGCTTAGAACGGAGCGCGTCGGGCACCTACGAGCAGTACTTC,CASSLERSASGTYEQYF,TRBV11-2,17,.,TRBJ2-7,many
TGTGCTAGCAGCTTAATGGGACTAGCGGGTAACAATGAGCAGTTCTTC,CASSLMGLAGNNEQFF,TRBV7-7,16,TRBD2,TRBJ2-1,.
TGTGCCAGCAGAGACAGGGATAGCACAGATACGCAGTATTTT,CASRDRDSTDTQYF,TRBV6-5,14,TRBD1,TRBJ2-3,once
TGTGCCAGTAGAGAGACTAGCGCCTCCGGGGAGCTGTTTTTT,CASRETSASGELFF,TRBV19,14,TRBD2,TRBJ2-2,many
TGTGCCAGCAGCCCAGCGGGAGGTCCAAACATTCAGTACTTC,CASSPAGGPNIQYF,TRBV9,14,TRBD2,TRBJ2-4,.
TGTGCCAGCCCTCTACGGGCGGACAGGGATCAGCCCCAGCATTTT,CASPLRADRDQPQHF,TRBV7-3,15,TRBD1,TRBJ1-5,.
TGCAGCGCAGTGAGGGGCACAGATACGCAGTATTTT,CSAVRGTDTQYF,TRBV29-1,12,.,TRBJ2-3,.
TGTGCCAGCAGCTCCGGGTGGGGTAATTCACCCCTCCACTTT,CASSSGWGNSPLHF,TRBV7-9,14,.,TRBJ1-6,medium-sized
TGTGCCAGCAGCCAAGCACCCGCGGGCACATACGAGCAGTACTTC,CASSQAPAGTYEQYF,TRBV3-1,15,.,TRBJ2-7,many